This TCR beta chain was profiled in a study of OX40 agonist ivuxolimab in advanced cancers. Across the study: Prior anti-PD-1, anti-PD-L1 or anti-CTLA-4 therapy was allowed; 30% to 40% had some. Study-wide points: The authors did not determine the antigen specificity of the expanded peripheral T cells.

V lost 8 bases and J lost 4; bases outside the gene matches: 14. In germline, CDR1 is LNHDA, CDR2 SQIVND (reference sequence). The CDR3 is 17 amino acids. The investigators sampled blood at baseline, at cycle 4 day 1, and at cycle 7 day 1. As to this clone: No antigen is known for it.

Profiling relied on immunoSEQ multiplex PCR, and the TCRdb table lists in-frame clones only, not all of them. The repertoire holds over 75,000 clones, with around 87% as singletons. V and J are TRBV19 and TRBJ1-1; 12 nucleotides match TRBD1. The sample here was CD4+ or CD8+ T cells sorted from blood, taken in a trial of the OX40 agonist ivuxolimab. The sequence derives from an adult with an advanced solid tumor such as melanoma, head and neck, liver or kidney cancer. CDR3 nucleotides: TGTGCCAGTTGTTTTGGGACAGGGGGCGCCGGAGTCACTGAAGCTTTCTTT. It encodes CASCFGTGGAGVTEAFF.